Described below is a single TCR beta chain sequence and its context. Its specificity is not known. The germline gene is not matched at one end of the junction; a read error may be the cause. Time point defined: baseline pretreatment blood. As for treatment: 15 Gy SBRT to primary tumor, nephrectomy 4 weeks later. After SBRT, blood was collected at 2 and 4 weeks, plus baseline. Germline V gives CDR1 SQVTM, CDR2 ANQGSEA. This CDR3 has 15 residues. The assay was immunoSEQ multiplex PCR, and TCRdb's table has in-frame clones only and misses some. There are tens of thousands of clones in the sample; over 70% occur only once, and roughly 8% lies in the top ten. This entry belongs to a study of radiation and T cells in renal cell carcinoma. Overall study context: Nephrectomy followed 15 Gy stereotactic body radiation by 4 weeks. The study's findings and limits: From baseline, blood top tumor clonotypes peaked at 2 weeks post-radiation. Baseline intratumoral clonotype presence is unknown without pretreatment biopsies.

This specimen consisted of blood, obtained from a patient whose treatment included radiotherapy and nephrectomy. V is TRBV29-1 and J is TRBJ1-1; the D gene is possibly TRBD1 (6 bases). This TCR was sampled from a man in his sixties with renal cell carcinoma. CDR3 sequence reads: CSVEGLGARNTETFF. CDR3 coding DNA: TGCAGCGTTGAAGGGTTGGGGGCCAGAAACACTGAAACTTTCTTT.